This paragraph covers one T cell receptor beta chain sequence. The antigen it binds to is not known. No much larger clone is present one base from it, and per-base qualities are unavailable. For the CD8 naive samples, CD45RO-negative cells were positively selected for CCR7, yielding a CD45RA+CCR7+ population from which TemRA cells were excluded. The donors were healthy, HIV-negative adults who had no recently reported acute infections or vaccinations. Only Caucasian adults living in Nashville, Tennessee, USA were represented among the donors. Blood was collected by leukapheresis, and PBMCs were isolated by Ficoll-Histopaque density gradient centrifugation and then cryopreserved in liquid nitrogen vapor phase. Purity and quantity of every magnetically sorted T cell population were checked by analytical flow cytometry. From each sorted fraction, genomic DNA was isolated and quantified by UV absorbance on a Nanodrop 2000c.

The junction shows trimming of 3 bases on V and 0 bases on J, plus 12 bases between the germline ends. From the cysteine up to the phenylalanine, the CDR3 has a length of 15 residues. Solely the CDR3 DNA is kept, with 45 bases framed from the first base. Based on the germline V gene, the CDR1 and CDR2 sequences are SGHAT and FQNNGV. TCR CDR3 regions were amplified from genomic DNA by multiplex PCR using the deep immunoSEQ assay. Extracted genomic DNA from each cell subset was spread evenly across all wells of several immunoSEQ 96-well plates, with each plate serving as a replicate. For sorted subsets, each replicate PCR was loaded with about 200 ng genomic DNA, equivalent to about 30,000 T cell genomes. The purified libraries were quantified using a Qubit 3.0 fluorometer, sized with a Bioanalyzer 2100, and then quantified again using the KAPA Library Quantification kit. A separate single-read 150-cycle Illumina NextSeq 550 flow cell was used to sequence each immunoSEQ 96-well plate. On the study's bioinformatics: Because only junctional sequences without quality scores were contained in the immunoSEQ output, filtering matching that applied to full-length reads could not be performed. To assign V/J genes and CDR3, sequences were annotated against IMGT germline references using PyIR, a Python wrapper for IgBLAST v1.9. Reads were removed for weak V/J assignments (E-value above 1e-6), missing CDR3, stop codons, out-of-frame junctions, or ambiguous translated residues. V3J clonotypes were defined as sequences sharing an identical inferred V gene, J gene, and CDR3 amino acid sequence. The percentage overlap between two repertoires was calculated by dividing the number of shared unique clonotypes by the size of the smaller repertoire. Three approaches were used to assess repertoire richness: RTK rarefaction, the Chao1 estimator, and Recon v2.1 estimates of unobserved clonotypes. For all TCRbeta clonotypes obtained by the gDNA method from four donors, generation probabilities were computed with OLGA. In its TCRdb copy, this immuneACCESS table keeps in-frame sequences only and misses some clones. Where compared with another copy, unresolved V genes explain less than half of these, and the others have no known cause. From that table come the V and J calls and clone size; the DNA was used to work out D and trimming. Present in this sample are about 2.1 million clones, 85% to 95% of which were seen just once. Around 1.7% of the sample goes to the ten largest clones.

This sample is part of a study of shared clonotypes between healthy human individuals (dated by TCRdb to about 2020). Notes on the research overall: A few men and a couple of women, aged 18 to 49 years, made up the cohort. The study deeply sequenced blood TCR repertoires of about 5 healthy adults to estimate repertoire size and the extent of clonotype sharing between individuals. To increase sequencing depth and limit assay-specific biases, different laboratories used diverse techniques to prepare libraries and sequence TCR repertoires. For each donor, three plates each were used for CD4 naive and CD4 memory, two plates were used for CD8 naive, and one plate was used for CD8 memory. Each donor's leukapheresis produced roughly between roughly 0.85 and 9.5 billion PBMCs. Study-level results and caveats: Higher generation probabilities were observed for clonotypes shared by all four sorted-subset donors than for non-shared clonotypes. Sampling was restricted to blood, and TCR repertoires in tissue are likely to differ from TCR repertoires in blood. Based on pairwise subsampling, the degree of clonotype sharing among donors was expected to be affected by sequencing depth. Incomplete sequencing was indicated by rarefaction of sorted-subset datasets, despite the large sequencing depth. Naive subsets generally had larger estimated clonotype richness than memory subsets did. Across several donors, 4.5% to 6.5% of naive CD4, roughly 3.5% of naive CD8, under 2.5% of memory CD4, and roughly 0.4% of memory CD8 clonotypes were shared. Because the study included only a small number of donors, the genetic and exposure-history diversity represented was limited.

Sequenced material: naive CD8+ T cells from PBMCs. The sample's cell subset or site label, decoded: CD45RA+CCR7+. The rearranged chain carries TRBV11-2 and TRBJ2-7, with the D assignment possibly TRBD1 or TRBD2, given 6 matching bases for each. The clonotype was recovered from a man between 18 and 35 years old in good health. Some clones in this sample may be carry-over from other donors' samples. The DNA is TGTGCCAGCAGCTTGACTAGGACAGACTCCTACGAGCAGTACTTC. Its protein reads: CASSLTRTDSYEQYF.